This T cell receptor beta chain originates from a study of CD8 T cells in Susac syndrome. Background on the study: Among the Susac syndrome patients who underwent sequencing, about 6 had clinically active disease, while eight or nine of them were in remission.

In germline, CDR1 is SGHTA, CDR2 FQGNSA. V was trimmed by 0 bases and J by 5 bases, leaving 10 bases between them. The CDR3 contains 15 residues. Sequencing targeted TCR beta in blood CD8+ and CD4+ T cells. Both CD4+ and CD8+ T cells were negatively isolated, and TEMRA cells underwent FACS enrichment. The RNA, roughly 0.45 to 1 ug, was put through reverse transcription using random hexamers. Amplification of TCR beta CDR3 by immunoSEQ multiplex PCR spanned 54 Vbeta and 13 Jbeta. MiXCR, run by TCRdb on the immunoSEQ multiplex PCR reads, gives a single entry per CDR3 protein. The table includes around 190,000 distinct CDR3 sequences, 94% detected once.

The V and J genes are TRBV7-2 and TRBJ1-4; D unresolved. The source of this sequence is a human donor with Susac syndrome. The sequencing input was CD4+ T cells from PBMCs. CDR3 DNA sequence: TGTGCCAGCAGCTTAGCGTTGGGGTCCAATGAAAAACTGTTTTTT. Translation gives CASSLALGSNEKLFF.